This TCR beta chain was sequenced for a study of cytomegalovirus exposure and HLA in healthy donors. Primers for the PCR totalled 60 Vbeta and 13 Jbeta. The repertoire was sequenced with immunoSEQ multiplex PCR; TCRdb's copy has only in-frame clones and lacks some. This sample has some 200,000 clones, with over 65% found just once. The study sampled nominally healthy donors, though unrecorded immune exposures were likely. Sequencing was carried out using PBMCs. The clonotype was recovered from a woman between 50 and 59 years old in good health and CMV-seropositive.

CDR3 sequence (DNA): TGCGCCAGCAGCTTAAAGCAGGGGGGGAACACTGAAGCTTTCTTT. As protein: CASSLKQGGNTEAFF. V is TRBV5-1 and J is TRBJ1-1, with 7 nucleotides matching TRBD1. Germline CDR1 is SGHRS and CDR2 is YFSETQ. With 2 bases clipped from V and 1 base from J, the junction kept 5 bases outside the gene matches. The CDR3 has 15 residues.